Listed below are T cell receptor beta chains from one sample, sequenced in a study of spatial heterogeneity in lung cancer. TCRdb re-derived calls from the 5' RACE reads in MiXCR, one entry per CDR3 protein. The data hold about 20,000 distinct CDR3 sequences, with 2.8% observed a single time. The sample consisted of lung tumor tissue, taken at surgery. Source of these receptors: a male donor with early-stage non-small cell lung cancer. Each CDR3 is given with its conserved first and last residue. Each record gives: J gene, clone size, D gene, V gene, CDR3 DNA, CDR3 protein. The D gene is left open where the match is weak. A clone size is listed for some rows: how often the clone was seen (once, few, many), or a class if it is expanded.

j_call: TRBJ1-5
clone_size: many
d_call: .
v_call: TRBV7-2
cdr3_nt: TGTGCCAGCAGCTCCCTAGGATCGGCGGGTCAGCCCCAGCATTTT
cdr3_aa: CASSSLGSAGQPQHF

j_call: TRBJ2-1
clone_size: many
d_call: .
v_call: TRBV27
cdr3_nt: TGTGCCAGCAAGACCCCAATATACAATGAGCAGTTCTTC
cdr3_aa: CASKTPIYNEQFF

j_call: TRBJ2-2
clone_size: .
d_call: TRBD2
v_call: TRBV9
cdr3_nt: TGTGCCAGCAGCCCAGGGACTAGCTGGAACACCGGGGAGCTGTTTTTT
cdr3_aa: CASSPGTSWNTGELFF

j_call: TRBJ2-3
clone_size: many
d_call: .
v_call: TRBV4-3
cdr3_nt: TGCGCCAGCAGCCAAGTCGGTCCGAAGCACACAGATACGCAGTATTTT
cdr3_aa: CASSQVGPKHTDTQYF

j_call: TRBJ2-3
clone_size: many
d_call: TRBD2
v_call: TRBV7-6
cdr3_nt: TGTGCCAGCAGCTTAGGGTTAGCGGGAGGGGTGGTCACAGATACGCAGTATTTT
cdr3_aa: CASSLGLAGGVVTDTQYF

j_call: TRBJ1-1
clone_size: many
d_call: .
v_call: TRBV12-3/TRBV12-4
cdr3_nt: TGTGCCAGCAGTTTTGACACTGAAGCTTTCTTT
cdr3_aa: CASSFDTEAFF

j_call: TRBJ2-5
clone_size: many
d_call: .
v_call: TRBV7-2
cdr3_nt: TGTGCCAGCAGCTTAGGACGACTTGAGACCCAGTACTTC
cdr3_aa: CASSLGRLETQYF

j_call: TRBJ1-1
clone_size: many
d_call: .
v_call: TRBV30
cdr3_nt: TGTGCCTGGAGTGTCGCGGGTGGAGCTGAAGCTTTCTTT
cdr3_aa: CAWSVAGGAEAFF

j_call: TRBJ1-1
clone_size: many
d_call: .
v_call: TRBV2
cdr3_nt: TGTGCCAGCAGATCATCCGGGGCAAGAACTGAAGCTTTCTTT
cdr3_aa: CASRSSGARTEAFF

j_call: TRBJ2-1
clone_size: many
d_call: TRBD2
v_call: TRBV7-6
cdr3_nt: TGTGCCAGCAGCTTTTCGGGACTAGCGGGAGGTTATGAGCAGTTCTTC
cdr3_aa: CASSFSGLAGGYEQFF

j_call: TRBJ2-1
clone_size: many
d_call: TRBD1
v_call: TRBV7-7
cdr3_nt: TGTGCTAGCAGCCAAGACAGGGGGGGACAGTATGAGCAGTTCTTC
cdr3_aa: CASSQDRGGQYEQFF

j_call: TRBJ2-3
clone_size: many
d_call: .
v_call: TRBV7-3
cdr3_nt: TGTGCCAGCAGCTTAGGGGCAGACGCCACAGATACGCAGTATTTT
cdr3_aa: CASSLGADATDTQYF

j_call: TRBJ2-3
clone_size: many
d_call: TRBD2
v_call: TRBV6-5
cdr3_nt: TGTGCCAGCAGTCCAAGGCCGGGGGGAACGGATACGCAGTATTTT
cdr3_aa: CASSPRPGGTDTQYF

j_call: TRBJ2-2
clone_size: many
d_call: .
v_call: TRBV7-3
cdr3_nt: .
cdr3_aa: CASSLRGTGTSGRRTPGSCFF

j_call: TRBJ2-1
clone_size: many
d_call: .
v_call: TRBV12-3/TRBV12-4
cdr3_nt: TGTGCCAGCGCACAGGGAAGGATCAATGAGCAGTTCTTC
cdr3_aa: CASAQGRINEQFF

j_call: TRBJ2-7
clone_size: many
d_call: .
v_call: TRBV3-1
cdr3_nt: TGTGCCAGCAGCCGTGGATACGAGCAGTACTTC
cdr3_aa: CASSRGYEQYF

j_call: TRBJ2-5
clone_size: many
d_call: .
v_call: TRBV7-3
cdr3_nt: TGTGCCAGCAGCCCGTCTGGGGGGACCCAGTACTTC
cdr3_aa: CASSPSGGTQYF

j_call: TRBJ2-3
clone_size: many
d_call: .
v_call: TRBV18
cdr3_nt: TGTGCCAGCTCACCACCGGGCGGATCGCGTTTAGATACGCAGTATTTT
cdr3_aa: CASSPPGGSRLDTQYF

j_call: TRBJ2-2
clone_size: many
d_call: TRBD1
v_call: TRBV11-2
cdr3_nt: TGTGCCAGCAGCTTAGGGACAGGGAGTCGGGACACCGGGGAGCTGTTTTTT
cdr3_aa: CASSLGTGSRDTGELFF

j_call: TRBJ1-5
clone_size: many
d_call: .
v_call: TRBV12-3/TRBV12-4
cdr3_nt: TGTGCCAGCAGTTCCCTAGGGAGCCAGCCCCAGCATTTT
cdr3_aa: CASSSLGSQPQHF

j_call: TRBJ2-3
clone_size: many
d_call: TRBD2
v_call: TRBV5-1
cdr3_nt: TGCGCCAGCAGCTTGGCGACTAGCGGATACACAGATACGCAGTATTTT
cdr3_aa: CASSLATSGYTDTQYF

j_call: TRBJ1-6
clone_size: many
d_call: .
v_call: TRBV14
cdr3_nt: TGTGCCAGCAGCCAAATAGCTTATTCACCCCTCCACTTT
cdr3_aa: CASSQIAYSPLHF

j_call: TRBJ1-4
clone_size: many
d_call: .
v_call: TRBV19
cdr3_nt: TGTGCCAGTAGTGCCCACAGCTCAACTAATGAAAAACTGTTTTTT
cdr3_aa: CASSAHSSTNEKLFF

j_call: TRBJ1-1
clone_size: many
d_call: .
v_call: TRBV15
cdr3_nt: TGTGCCACCGGCAGGGGTGTAGGGAACACTGAAGCTTTCTTT
cdr3_aa: CATGRGVGNTEAFF

j_call: TRBJ2-1
clone_size: many
d_call: TRBD2
v_call: TRBV29-1
cdr3_nt: TGCAGCGTTGGGGGGACTAGCGGTTACAATGAGCAGTTCTTC
cdr3_aa: CSVGGTSGYNEQFF

j_call: TRBJ2-5
clone_size: many
d_call: TRBD2
v_call: TRBV30
cdr3_nt: TGTGCCTGGAGTACGGGACTAGCGGGAGTTGAGACCCAGTACTTC
cdr3_aa: CAWSTGLAGVETQYF

j_call: TRBJ2-2
clone_size: many
d_call: TRBD2
v_call: TRBV28
cdr3_nt: TGTGCCAGCGGTCCCTTGAGGGGGACTAGCGGGTTCGGGACCGGGGAGCTGTTTTTT
cdr3_aa: CASGPLRGTSGFGTGELFF

j_call: TRBJ2-5
clone_size: many
d_call: TRBD1
v_call: TRBV5-5
cdr3_nt: TGTGCCAGCAGCCCAGGGACAGAGCAAGAGACCCAGTACTTC
cdr3_aa: CASSPGTEQETQYF